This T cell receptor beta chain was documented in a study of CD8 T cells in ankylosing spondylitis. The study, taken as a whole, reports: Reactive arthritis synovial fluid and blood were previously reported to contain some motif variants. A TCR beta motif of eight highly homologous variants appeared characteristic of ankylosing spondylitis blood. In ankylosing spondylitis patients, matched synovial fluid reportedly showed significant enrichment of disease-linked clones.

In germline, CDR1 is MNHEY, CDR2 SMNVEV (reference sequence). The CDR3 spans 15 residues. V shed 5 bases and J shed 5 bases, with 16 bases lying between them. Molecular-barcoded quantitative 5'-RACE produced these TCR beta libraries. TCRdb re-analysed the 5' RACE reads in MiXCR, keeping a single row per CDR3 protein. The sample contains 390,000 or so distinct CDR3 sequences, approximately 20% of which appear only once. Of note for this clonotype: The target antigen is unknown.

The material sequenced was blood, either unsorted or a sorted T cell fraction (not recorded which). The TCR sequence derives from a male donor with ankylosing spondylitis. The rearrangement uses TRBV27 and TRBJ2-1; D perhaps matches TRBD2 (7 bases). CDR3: CASSASGTSNNEQFF. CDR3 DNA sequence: TGTGCCAGCAGTGCCAGCGGGACATCAAACAATGAGCAGTTCTTC.